This T cell receptor (beta chain) was recovered during a study of T cells in Graves' hyperthyroidism and ophthalmopathy. Overall study findings and caveats: Ophthalmopathy, as predicted by the model, came a median approximately 5.9 months after the prediction.

Amplification yielded TCR beta CDR3 regions, with RNA transcripts as the source. RT-PCR in the first round (using the HTBI primer set) targeted the TCR CDR3. TCRdb re-analysed the multiplex PCR reads in MiXCR, keeping a single row per CDR3 protein. Of about 290,000 distinct CDR3 sequences in the sample, 13% were seen once. This clonotype was counted between two and nine times. Antigen specificity is unknown. PBMCs came from about 10 ml fresh peripheral blood. V shed 0 bases, J shed 7 bases, and the junction held 8 bases outside the gene matches. The V gene's germline CDR1 is SGDLS and CDR2 YYNGEE. This CDR3 is 15 amino acids long.

The rearrangement uses TRBV9 and TRBJ2-7, with TRBD2 matching over 9 bases. Sequencing input: blood. This receptor was taken from a woman aged 30 to 39 with Graves' hyperthyroidism that later progressed to Graves' ophthalmopathy. CDR3 nucleotides: TGTGCCAGCAGCGTAGCGGCAGCGGGAGGTCGTGAGCAGTACTTC. This sequence encodes CASSVAAAGGREQYF.